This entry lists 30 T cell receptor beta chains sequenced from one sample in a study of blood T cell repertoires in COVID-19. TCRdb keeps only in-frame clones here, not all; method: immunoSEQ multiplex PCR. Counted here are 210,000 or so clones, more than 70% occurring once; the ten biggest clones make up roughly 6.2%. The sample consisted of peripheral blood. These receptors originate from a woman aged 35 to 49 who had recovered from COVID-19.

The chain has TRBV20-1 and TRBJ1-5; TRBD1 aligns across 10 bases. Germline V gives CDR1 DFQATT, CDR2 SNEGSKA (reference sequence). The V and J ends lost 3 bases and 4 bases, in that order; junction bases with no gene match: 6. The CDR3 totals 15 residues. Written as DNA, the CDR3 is TGCAGTGCTAGTCGTGGGACAGGGGTAAATCAGCCCCAGCATTTT. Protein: CSASRGTGVNQPQHF.

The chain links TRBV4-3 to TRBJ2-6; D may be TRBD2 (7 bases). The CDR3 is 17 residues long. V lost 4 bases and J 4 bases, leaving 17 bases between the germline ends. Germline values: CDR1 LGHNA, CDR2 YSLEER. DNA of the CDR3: TGCGCCAGCAGCCCTTTGGCGGGGGCGGGAGGGGCCAACGTCCTGACTTTC. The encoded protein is CASSPLAGAGGANVLTF.

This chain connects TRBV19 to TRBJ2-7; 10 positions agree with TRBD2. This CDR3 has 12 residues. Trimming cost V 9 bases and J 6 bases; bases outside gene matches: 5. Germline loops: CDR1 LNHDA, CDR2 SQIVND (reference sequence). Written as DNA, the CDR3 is TGTGCCAGCTCGGGACTAGCGACCGAGCAGTACTTC. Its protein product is CASSGLATEQYF.

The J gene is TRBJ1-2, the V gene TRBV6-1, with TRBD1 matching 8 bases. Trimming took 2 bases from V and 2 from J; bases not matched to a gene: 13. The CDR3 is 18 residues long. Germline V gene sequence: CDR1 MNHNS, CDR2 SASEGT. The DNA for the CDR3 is TGTGCCAGCAGTGAATCGGGGGACAGGTTTTTCTGGAACTATGGCTACACCTTC. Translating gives CASSESGDRFFWNYGYTF.

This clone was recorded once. CDR3 nucleotides: TGTGCCAGTAGTCCTGGGGCGGGGAGGGCTTTCTTT. Protein product: CASSPGAGRAFF. V usage is TRBV19 and J usage is TRBJ1-1, with a weak D call TRBD1 (5 bases). The CDR3 has 12 residues. V was trimmed by 5 bases and J by 11 bases, leaving 15 bases between them. The germline V gene has CDR1 LNHDA and CDR2 SQIVND (reference sequence).

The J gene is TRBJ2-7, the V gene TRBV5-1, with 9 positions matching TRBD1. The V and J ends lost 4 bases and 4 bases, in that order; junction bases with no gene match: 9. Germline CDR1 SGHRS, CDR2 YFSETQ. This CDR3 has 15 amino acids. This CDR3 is CASSPGDRVPYEQYF. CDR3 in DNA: TGCGCCAGCAGCCCCGGGGACAGGGTTCCTTACGAGCAGTACTTC.

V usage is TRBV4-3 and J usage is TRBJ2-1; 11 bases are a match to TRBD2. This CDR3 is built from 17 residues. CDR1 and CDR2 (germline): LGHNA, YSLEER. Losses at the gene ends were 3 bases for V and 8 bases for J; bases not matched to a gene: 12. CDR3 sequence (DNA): TGCGCCAGCAGCCAGGGAATGACTAGCGGGACATTTGATGAGCAGTTCTTC. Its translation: CASSQGMTSGTFDEQFF.

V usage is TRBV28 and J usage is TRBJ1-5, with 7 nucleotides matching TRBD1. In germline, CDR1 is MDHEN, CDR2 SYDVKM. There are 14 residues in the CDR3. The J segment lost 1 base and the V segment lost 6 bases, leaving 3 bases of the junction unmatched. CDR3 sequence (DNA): TGTGCCAGCAGACCGGGACAGAGCAATCAGCCCCAGCATTTT. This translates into CASRPGQSNQPQHF.

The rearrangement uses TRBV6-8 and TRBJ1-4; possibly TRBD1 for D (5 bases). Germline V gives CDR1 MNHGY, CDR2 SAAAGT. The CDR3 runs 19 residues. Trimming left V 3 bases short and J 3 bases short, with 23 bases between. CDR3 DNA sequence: TGTGCCAGCAGTTATCCACCCCACTGGTCCAGGGTTGCTAATGAAAAACTGTTTTTT. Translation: CASSYPPHWSRVANEKLFF.

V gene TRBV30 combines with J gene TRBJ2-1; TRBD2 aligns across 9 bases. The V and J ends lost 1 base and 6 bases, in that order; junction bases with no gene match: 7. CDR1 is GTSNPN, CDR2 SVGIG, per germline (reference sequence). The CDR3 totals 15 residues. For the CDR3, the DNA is TGTGCCTGGAGTGCGGGCGGGAGGGCCGGCAATGAGCAGTTCTTC. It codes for CAWSAGGRAGNEQFF.

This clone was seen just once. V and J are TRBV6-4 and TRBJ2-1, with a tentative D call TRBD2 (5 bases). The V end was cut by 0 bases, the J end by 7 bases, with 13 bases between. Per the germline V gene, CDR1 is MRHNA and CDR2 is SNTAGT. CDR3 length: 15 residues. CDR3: CASSDSADWRNEQFF. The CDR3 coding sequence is TGTGCCAGCAGTGACTCTGCGGACTGGCGGAATGAGCAGTTCTTC.

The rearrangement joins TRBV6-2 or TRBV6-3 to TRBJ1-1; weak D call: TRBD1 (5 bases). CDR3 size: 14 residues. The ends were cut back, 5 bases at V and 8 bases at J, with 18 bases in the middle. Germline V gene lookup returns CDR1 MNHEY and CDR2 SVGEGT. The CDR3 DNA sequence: TGTGCCAGCAGTACTTGGACAAGGCACTTCGAAGCTTTCTTT. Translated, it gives CASSTWTRHFEAFF.

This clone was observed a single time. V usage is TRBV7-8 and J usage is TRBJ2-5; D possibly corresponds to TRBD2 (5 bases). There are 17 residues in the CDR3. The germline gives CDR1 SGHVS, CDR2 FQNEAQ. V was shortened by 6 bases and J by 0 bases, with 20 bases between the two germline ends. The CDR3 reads CASRASGVVTYQETQYF. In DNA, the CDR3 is TGTGCCAGCAGGGCCTCCGGGGTTGTGACGTACCAAGAGACCCAGTACTTC.

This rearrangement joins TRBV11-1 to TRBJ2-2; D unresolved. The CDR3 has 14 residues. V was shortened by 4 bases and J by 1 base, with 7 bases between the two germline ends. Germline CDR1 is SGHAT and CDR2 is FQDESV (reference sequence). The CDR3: CASSSQMNTGELFF. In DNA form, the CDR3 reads TGTGCCAGCAGCTCCCAGATGAACACCGGGGAGCTGTTTTTT. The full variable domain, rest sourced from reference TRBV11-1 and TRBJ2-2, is EAEVAQSPRYKITEKSQAVAFWCDPISGHATLYWYRQILGQGPELLVQFQDESVVDDSQLPKDRFSAERLKGVDSTLKIQPAELGDSAMYLCASSSQMNTGELFFGEGSRLTVL.

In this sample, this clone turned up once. This CDR3 is CAISEELGSGLQETQYF. The DNA for the CDR3 is TGTGCCATCAGTGAGGAGTTAGGTAGCGGACTCCAAGAGACCCAGTACTTC. This chain links TRBV10-3 with TRBJ2-5; weak D call: TRBD2 (6 bases). CDR3 size: 17 residues. Trimming took 2 bases from V and 1 from J, leaving 17 bases between them. Germline CDR1 is ENHRY and CDR2 is SYGVKD.

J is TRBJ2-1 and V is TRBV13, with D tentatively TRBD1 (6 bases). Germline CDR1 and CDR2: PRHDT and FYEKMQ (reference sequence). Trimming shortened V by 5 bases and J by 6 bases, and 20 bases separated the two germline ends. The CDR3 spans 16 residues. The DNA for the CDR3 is TGTGCCAGCAGCGGGCAGGGGACATCCCTTGGCAATGAGCAGTTCTTC. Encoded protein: CASSGQGTSLGNEQFF.

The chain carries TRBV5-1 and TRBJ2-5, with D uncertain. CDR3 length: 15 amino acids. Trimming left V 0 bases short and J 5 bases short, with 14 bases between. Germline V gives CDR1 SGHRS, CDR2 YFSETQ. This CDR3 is CASSLATDPKETQYF. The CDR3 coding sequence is TGCGCCAGCAGCTTGGCCACAGACCCTAAGGAGACCCAGTACTTC. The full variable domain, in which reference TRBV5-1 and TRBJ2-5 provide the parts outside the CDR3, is KAGVTQTPRYLIKTRGQQVTLSCSPISGHRSVSWYQQTPGQGLQFLFEYFSETQRNKGNFPGRFSGRQFSNSRSEMNVSTLELGDSALYLCASSLATDPKETQYFGPGTRLLVL.

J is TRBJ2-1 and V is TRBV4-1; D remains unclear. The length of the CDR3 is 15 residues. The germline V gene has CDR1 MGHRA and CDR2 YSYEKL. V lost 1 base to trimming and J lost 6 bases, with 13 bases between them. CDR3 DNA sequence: TGCGCCAGCAGCCAAGGGTACCGAGATCTCAATGAGCAGTTCTTC. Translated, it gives CASSQGYRDLNEQFF.

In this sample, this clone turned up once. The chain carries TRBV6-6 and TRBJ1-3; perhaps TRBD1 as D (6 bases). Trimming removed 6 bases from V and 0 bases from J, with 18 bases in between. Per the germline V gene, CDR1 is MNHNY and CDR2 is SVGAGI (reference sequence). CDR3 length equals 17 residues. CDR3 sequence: CASSRQQGVGSGNTIYF. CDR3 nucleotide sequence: TGTGCCAGCAGCCGACAACAGGGAGTTGGCTCTGGAAACACCATATATTTT.

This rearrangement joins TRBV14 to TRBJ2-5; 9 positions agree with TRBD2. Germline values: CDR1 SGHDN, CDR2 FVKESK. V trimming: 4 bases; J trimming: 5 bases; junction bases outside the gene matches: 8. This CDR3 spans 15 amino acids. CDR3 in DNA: TGTGCCAGCAGCCCGGGACTAGCCGGGTGGGAGACCCAGTACTTC. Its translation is CASSPGLAGWETQYF. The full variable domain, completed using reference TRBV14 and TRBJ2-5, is EAGVTQFPSHSVIEKGQTVTLRCDPISGHDNLYWYRRVMGKEIKFLLHFVKESKQDESGMPNNRFLAERTGGTYSTLKVQPAELEDSGVYFCASSPGLAGWETQYFGPGTRLLVL.

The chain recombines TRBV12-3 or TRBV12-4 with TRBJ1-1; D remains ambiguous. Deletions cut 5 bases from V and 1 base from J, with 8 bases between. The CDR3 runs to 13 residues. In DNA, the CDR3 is TGTGCCAGCAGTGCTCAGGAGAACACTGAAGCTTTCTTT. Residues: CASSAQENTEAFF.

In DNA form, the CDR3 reads TGCGCCAGCAGCTTGACAGGGGGGAACACTGAAGCTTTCTTT. Amino acids: CASSLTGGNTEAFF. The rearrangement joins TRBV5-1 to TRBJ1-1; 8 bases align to TRBD1. Losses at the gene ends were 1 base for V and 1 base for J; bases not matched to a gene: 0. This CDR3 is 14 amino acids long. Germline V gene lookup returns CDR1 SGHRS and CDR2 YFSETQ.

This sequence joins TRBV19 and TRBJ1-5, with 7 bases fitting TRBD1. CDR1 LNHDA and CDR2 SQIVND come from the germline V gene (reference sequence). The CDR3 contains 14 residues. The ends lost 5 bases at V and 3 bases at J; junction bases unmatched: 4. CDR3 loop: CASSAGTDNQPQHF. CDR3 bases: TGTGCCAGTAGTGCCGGGACAGACAATCAGCCCCAGCATTTT.

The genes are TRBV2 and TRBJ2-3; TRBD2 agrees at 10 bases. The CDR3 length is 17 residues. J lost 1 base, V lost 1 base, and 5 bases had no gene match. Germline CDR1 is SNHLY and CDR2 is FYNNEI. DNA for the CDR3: TGTGCCAGCAGTGAAGTGGGACTAGCGTCCCGCACAGATACGCAGTATTTT. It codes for CASSEVGLASRTDTQYF.

As DNA, the CDR3 is TGTGCCAGCAGCGCCCGACTAGCAGCCTACAATGAGCAGTTCTTC. This gives the protein CASSARLAAYNEQFF. V usage is TRBV6-5 and J usage is TRBJ2-1, with 7 bases matching TRBD2. The length of the CDR3 is 15 residues. Trimming removed 6 bases from V and 2 bases from J; junction bases left unmatched: 7. Germline V CDR1 and CDR2: MNHEY, SVGAGI.

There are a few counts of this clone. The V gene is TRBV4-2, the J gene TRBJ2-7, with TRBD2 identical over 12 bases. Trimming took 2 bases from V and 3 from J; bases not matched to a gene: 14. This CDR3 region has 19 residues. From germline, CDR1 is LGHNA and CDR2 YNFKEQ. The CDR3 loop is CASSQKGGTSGRVVYEQYF. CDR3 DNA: TGTGCCAGCAGCCAAAAGGGTGGGACTAGCGGGCGAGTTGTCTACGAGCAGTACTTC.

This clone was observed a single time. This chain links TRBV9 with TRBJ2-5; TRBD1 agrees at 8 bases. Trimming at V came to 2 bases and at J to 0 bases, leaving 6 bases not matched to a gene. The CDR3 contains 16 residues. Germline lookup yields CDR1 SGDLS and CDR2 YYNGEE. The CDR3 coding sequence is TGTGCCAGCAGCGTGGGACAGGCGCCGTACCAAGAGACCCAGTACTTC. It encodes CASSVGQAPYQETQYF.

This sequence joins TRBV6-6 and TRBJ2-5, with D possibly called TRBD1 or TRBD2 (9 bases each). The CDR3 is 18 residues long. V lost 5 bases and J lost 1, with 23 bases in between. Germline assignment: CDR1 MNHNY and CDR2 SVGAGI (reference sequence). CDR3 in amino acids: CASSPTGGIAGVQETQYF. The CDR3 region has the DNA TGTGCCAGCAGTCCGACAGGGGGGATAGCGGGAGTCCAAGAGACCCAGTACTTC.

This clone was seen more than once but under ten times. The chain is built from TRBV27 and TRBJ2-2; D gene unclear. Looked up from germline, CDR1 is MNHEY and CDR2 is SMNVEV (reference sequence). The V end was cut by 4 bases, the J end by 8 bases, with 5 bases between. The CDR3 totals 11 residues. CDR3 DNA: TGTGCCAGCAGTTCGGGTGGGGAGCTGTTTTTT. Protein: CASSSGGELFF.

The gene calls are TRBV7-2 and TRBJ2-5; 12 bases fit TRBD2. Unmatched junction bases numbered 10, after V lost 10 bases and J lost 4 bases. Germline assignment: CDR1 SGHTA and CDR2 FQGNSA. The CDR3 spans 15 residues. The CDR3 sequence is CATFPSGRAGETQYF. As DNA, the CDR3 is TGTGCCACCTTTCCTAGCGGGAGGGCCGGAGAGACCCAGTACTTC.